The clone carrying this TCR beta chain was recorded only once. This record belongs to a study of blood T cell repertoires in COVID-19. At the level of the study: COVID-19 samples, acute and convalescent, were from the United States, Italy and Spain.

Here immunoSEQ multiplex PCR was the method, and the copy in TCRdb shows in-frame clones only, minus some. This sample carries around 120,000 clones, 90% of them seen once, and the ten largest clones take 4% to 5%. Germline V lookup: CDR1 KGHSH, CDR2 LQKENI. Unmatched junction bases numbered 6, after V lost 6 bases and J lost 1 base. The CDR3 runs to 15 residues. The chain carries TRBV18 and TRBJ1-1; 9 bases are shared with TRBD1. Sequencing was performed on peripheral blood. The clonotype was recovered from a man in his 60s with COVID-19, enrolled during active disease. The CDR3: CASSVTGGRNTEAFF. The DNA of the CDR3 is TGTGCCAGCTCCGTTACAGGGGGCCGGAACACTGAAGCTTTCTTT.